These 8 T cell receptor beta chains came from one sample sequenced in a study of cytomegalovirus exposure and HLA in healthy donors. Profiled with immunoSEQ multiplex PCR; TCRdb holds only in-frame clones, not every one. The sample includes under 250,000 clones, about 83% seen only once; the top ten take 2.6%. The sequenced material came from PBMCs. These receptors all stem from a man aged 18 to 29 in good health and CMV-seronegative.

The V gene is TRBV19, the J gene TRBJ2-5, with D maybe TRBD1 (5 bases). The CDR3 runs to 13 residues. Germline CDR1 LNHDA, CDR2 SQIVND (reference sequence). V lost 4 bases, J lost 5 bases, and 11 bases lay in between. The CDR3 coding sequence is TGTGCCAGTAGTAATAGGGGTCGTGAGACCCAGTACTTC. Protein: CASSNRGRETQYF.

Only one count was recorded for this clone. The chain combines TRBV5-4 with TRBJ2-7; D is ambiguous. The CDR3 consists of 14 residues. Trimming took off 4 bases at V and 7 bases at J, with 18 bases between the two ends. In germline, CDR1 is SGHNT, CDR2 YYREEE (reference sequence). The CDR3 spells CASSPVYTSKEQYF. The CDR3, as DNA: TGTGCCAGCAGCCCTGTTTATACCTCTAAGGAGCAGTACTTC. The whole variable domain, remainder taken from reference TRBV5-4 and TRBJ2-7, is ETGVTQSPTHLIKTRGQQVTLRCSSQSGHNTVSWYQQALGQGPQFIFQYYREEENGRGNFPPRFSGLQFPNYSSELNVNALELDDSALYLCASSPVYTSKEQYFGPGTRLTVT.

This clone was detected a few times. The rearrangement joins TRBV7-9 to TRBJ2-7; 11 bases fit TRBD1. V dropped 5 bases and J dropped 7; count of bases not matched to a gene: 10. CDR3 length equals 15 residues. The germline CDR1 and CDR2 sequences are SEHNR and FQNEAQ (reference sequence). The CDR3 bases are TGTGCCAGCAGCCCCCGGGACAGGGGGACGAGGGAGCAGTACTTC. Translation: CASSPRDRGTREQYF.

CDR3 region: CASSSGLATETQYF. As DNA, the CDR3 is TGTGCCAGCAGCAGCGGACTAGCGACAGAGACCCAGTACTTC. The V call is TRBV5-8, the J call TRBJ2-5, with 9 positions matching TRBD2. The V segment lost 4 bases and the J segment 4 bases; nucleotides outside the gene matches: 5. Germline values: CDR1 SGHTS, CDR2 YDEGEE. The CDR3 consists of 14 residues. Using reference TRBV5-8 and TRBJ2-5 for the parts outside the CDR3, the full variable domain is EAGVTQSPTHLIKTRGQQATLRCSPISGHTSVYWYQQALGLGLQFLLWYDEGEERNRGNFPPRFSGRQFPNYSSELNVNALELEDSALYLCASSSGLATETQYFGPGTRLLVL.

This clone was seen a single time. The chain recombines TRBV4-2 with TRBJ1-3; TRBD1 matches at 8 bases. This CDR3 region has 19 residues. V was pared by 0 bases and J by 0 bases, with 10 bases of the junction left unmatched. Germline lookup yields CDR1 LGHNA and CDR2 YNFKEQ. This CDR3 is CASSQDTGTGDPSGNTIYF. CDR3 DNA: TGTGCCAGCAGCCAAGATACCGGGACAGGAGACCCCTCTGGAAACACCATATATTTT.

This chain joins TRBV4-3 and TRBJ1-2; 9 bases align to TRBD1. The CDR3 totals 14 residues. Looked up from germline, CDR1 is LGHNA and CDR2 is YSLEER. The V segment lost 1 base and the J segment 4 bases; nucleotides outside the gene matches: 1. The chain's CDR3 is CASSQGQGGYGYTF. Written as DNA, the CDR3 is TGCGCCAGCAGCCAAGGACAGGGGGGCTATGGCTACACCTTC.

The gene calls are TRBV7-2 and TRBJ2-4, with 9 bases aligning to TRBD1. V trimming: 8 bases; J trimming: 9 bases; junction bases outside the gene matches: 11. CDR3 length: 14 residues. Germline V gene sequence: CDR1 SGHTA, CDR2 FQGNSA. CDR3 sequence: CASHPQGQGSIQYF. CDR3 nucleotides: TGTGCCAGCCACCCCCAGGGACAGGGATCCATTCAGTACTTC.

The chain employs TRBV11-2 and TRBJ1-1; D unclear. Germline assignment: CDR1 SGHAT and CDR2 FQNNGV. V dropped 3 bases and J dropped 4 bases, with 12 bases sitting between them. This CDR3 region has 14 residues. The CDR3 sequence is CASSFRLGLTEAFF. The DNA of the CDR3 is TGTGCCAGCAGCTTCCGTCTAGGCCTCACTGAAGCTTTCTTT.